The present T cell receptor beta chain was sequenced within a study of T cells in Graves' hyperthyroidism and ophthalmopathy. Notes on the study in general: Most thyroid clonotypes with frequency above 0.001 were detected in blood.

Regions amplified from RNA transcripts were the TCR beta CDR3 regions. First-round RT-PCR of the TCR CDR3 relied on the HTBI primer set. TCRdb used MiXCR to reprocess the multiplex PCR reads, holding one entry per CDR3 protein. The sample yields 130,000 to 150,000 distinct CDR3 sequences, about 20% seen once. Losses at the gene ends were 0 bases for V and 6 bases for J; bases not matched to a gene: 12. The CDR3 spans 17 residues. Germline CDR1 and CDR2: ENHRY and SYGVKD. As regards this clonotype: Its antigen is unidentified.

The chain joins TRBV10-3 to TRBJ1-2; TRBD1 agrees at 8 bases. This clonotype was obtained from a woman aged 45-65 years with Graves' hyperthyroidism that later progressed to Graves' ophthalmopathy. Sample: blood. This CDR3 reads CAISESARGRGNDGYTF. The DNA for the CDR3 is TGTGCCATCAGTGAGTCGGCCAGGGGGCGCGGTAATGATGGCTACACCTTC.